This is a list of T cell receptor beta chains from one sample in a study of CD4+ T cells in melanoma. Generated by immunoSEQ multiplex PCR, the TCRdb table keeps only in-frame clones and is missing some. The sample yields approximately 110,000 clones, about 92% seen once. Material: peripheral blood. The origin of the receptors is a human donor with melanoma. The CDR3 runs from the conserved cysteine through the conserved F or W. A D gene is named only where the DNA matches it firmly. Rows give clone size only sometimes, using once, few, many, or a class for an expanded clone.

J	size	V	D	DNA	CDR3
TRBJ2-3	.	TRBV6-1	TRBD2	TGTGCCAGCAGAGAAGCGGGAGTAAGCACAGATACGCAGTATTTT	CASREAGVSTDTQYF
TRBJ2-1	.	TRBV11-2	.	TGTGCCAGCAGCTTAGTCCTCCGAAGGTCCTACAATGAGCAGTTCTTC	CASSLVLRRSYNEQFF
TRBJ2-3	.	TRBV9	TRBD2	TGTGCCAGCAGCGTAGGCTTAGCGGGGAGGAGCACAGATACGCAGTATTTT	CASSVGLAGRSTDTQYF
TRBJ2-5	.	TRBV5-1	.	TGCGCCAGCAGCTTGTTTGCCAGGGTAGAGACCCAGTACTTC	CASSLFARVETQYF
TRBJ2-1	.	TRBV7-3	TRBD2	TGTGCCAGCAGCAAAGCGGGAGGAGCCACGGGCTCCTACAATGAGCAGTTCTTC	CASSKAGGATGSYNEQFF
TRBJ2-1	.	TRBV11-1	TRBD2	TGTGCCAGCAGGGAAGGACTAGCGGCTTACAATGAGCAGTTCTTC	CASREGLAAYNEQFF
TRBJ1-6	.	TRBV4-2	.	TGTGCCAGCAGCCAAAGGCCCAGGGGCGCCTTTCTCAATTCACCCCTCCACTTT	CASSQRPRGAFLNSPLHF
TRBJ2-3	.	TRBV9	.	TGTGCCAGCAGCTTGGGGTTCACAGATACGCAGTATTTT	CASSLGFTDTQYF
TRBJ1-2	.	TRBV5-1	TRBD1	TGCGCCAGCAGCCGATATCAGGGGGCGCGTGGCTACACCTTC	CASSRYQGARGYTF
TRBJ2-3	.	TRBV7-9	.	TGTGCCAGCAGCTTAGATACGCAGTATTTT	CASSLDTQYF
TRBJ2-3	.	TRBV10-3	TRBD1	TGTGCCACCACCAAGACGGAGACAGGGGGTTCCACAGATACGCAGTATTTT	CATTKTETGGSTDTQYF
TRBJ1-1	.	TRBV4-3	TRBD1	TGCGCCAGCAGCCCAGATGGACAGGGGGCGTCCACTGAAGCTTTCTTT	CASSPDGQGASTEAFF
TRBJ1-1	.	TRBV27	.	TGTGCCAGCAGTTTATACAGGGAAGGAACTGAAGCTTTCTTT	CASSLYREGTEAFF
TRBJ2-1	.	TRBV7-3	TRBD2	TGTGCCAGCAGCCCCCGGGTTAGCGGGGGTGATGAGCAGTTCTTC	CASSPRVSGGDEQFF
TRBJ1-2	.	TRBV29-1	.	TGCAGCGTTGAAGTTTCGGGATACTATGGCTACACCTTC	CSVEVSGYYGYTF
TRBJ2-6	.	TRBV28	.	TGTGCCAGCAGTTTTGGTCGATCAGGGATTGCCAACGTCCTGACTTTC	CASSFGRSGIANVLTF
TRBJ2-5	.	TRBV11-3	.	TGTGCCAGCAGCAAGGGGCGCACTGAGACCCAGTACTTC	CASSKGRTETQYF
TRBJ2-1	.	TRBV7-9	.	TGTGCCAGCAGCGCTAGCGCCCCGGACACCTACAATGAGCAGTTCTTC	CASSASAPDTYNEQFF
TRBJ1-1	.	TRBV6-1	TRBD1	TGTGCCGGCAGTGATCCCAACAGGGGCGGGAACACTGAAGCTTTCTTT	CAGSDPNRGGNTEAFF
TRBJ2-7	once	TRBV28	.	TGTGCCAGCAGCAGCCCGGGACACGCTTACGAGCAGTACTTC	CASSSPGHAYEQYF
TRBJ1-5	.	TRBV27	.	TGTGCCAGCAGTTTTCGGGGACCCCAGCCCCAGCATTTT	CASSFRGPQPQHF
TRBJ2-5	.	TRBV7-9	TRBD2	TGTGCCAGCAGCCGACTAGCGGGGGTAGAGACCCAGTACTTC	CASSRLAGVETQYF
TRBJ1-1	.	TRBV7-6	.	TGTGCCAGCAGCTTACAAAAAGGGTACACTGAAGCTTTCTTT	CASSLQKGYTEAFF
TRBJ1-1	.	TRBV18	TRBD1	TGTGCCAGCTCCCAAACGACAGGGGAGGGTGAAGCTTTCTTT	CASSQTTGEGEAFF
TRBJ2-3	.	TRBV4-2	.	TGTGCCAGCAGCCAAGGGGATTTGAATAGCCTGAGCACAGATACGCAGTATTTT	CASSQGDLNSLSTDTQYF
TRBJ1-2	.	TRBV7-9	.	TGTGCCAGCAGCTTAAAGGGCTCCCTCTTCGGCTACACCTTC	CASSLKGSLFGYTF
TRBJ1-1	.	TRBV7-3	.	TGTGCCAGCAGCTTAAAACAGGGAGGTGGCACTGAAGCTTTCTTT	CASSLKQGGGTEAFF
TRBJ2-3	.	TRBV27	TRBD2	TGTGCCACCCGGACTAGCGGGGGCGATACGCAGTATTTT	CATRTSGGDTQYF
TRBJ2-7	.	TRBV28	TRBD2	TGTGCCAGCAGGGGAACTAGCGGGGTCTTCGAGCAGTACTTC	CASRGTSGVFEQYF